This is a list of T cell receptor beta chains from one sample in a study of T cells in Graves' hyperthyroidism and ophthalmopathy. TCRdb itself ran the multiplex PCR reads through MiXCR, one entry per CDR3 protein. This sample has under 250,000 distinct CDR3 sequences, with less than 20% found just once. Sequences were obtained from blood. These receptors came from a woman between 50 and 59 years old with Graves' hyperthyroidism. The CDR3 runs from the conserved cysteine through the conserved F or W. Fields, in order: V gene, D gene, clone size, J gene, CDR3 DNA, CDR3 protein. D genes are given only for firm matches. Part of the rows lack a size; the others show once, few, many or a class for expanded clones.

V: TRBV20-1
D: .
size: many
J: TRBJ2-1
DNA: TGCAGTGCTAGTGTCGTGGACAATAAGCAGTTCTTC
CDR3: CSASVVDNKQFF

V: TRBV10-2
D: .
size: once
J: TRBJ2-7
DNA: TGCGCCAGCAGGATTACTACACCACCATACGAGCAGTACTTC
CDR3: CASRITTPPYEQYF

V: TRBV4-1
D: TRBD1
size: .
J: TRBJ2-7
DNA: TGCGCCAGCAGCCTTGATGGGACAGGGCACTACGAGCAGTACTTC
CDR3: CASSLDGTGHYEQYF

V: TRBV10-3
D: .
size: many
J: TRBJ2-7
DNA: TGTGCCATCAGTGAGTCGGTCCAGTACGAGCAGTACTTC
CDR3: CAISESVQYEQYF

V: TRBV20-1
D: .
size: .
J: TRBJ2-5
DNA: TGCAGTGCCCCCCAGGGCGAAGAGACCCAGTACTTC
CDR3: CSAPQGEETQYF

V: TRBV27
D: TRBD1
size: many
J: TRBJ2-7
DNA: TGTGCCAGCAGTTTGGGACAGGGTACCGAGCAGTACTTC
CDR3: CASSLGQGTEQYF

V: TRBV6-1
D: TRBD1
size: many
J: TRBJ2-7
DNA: TGTGCCAGCAGTGAACAGGGGGAGATTTCCTACGAGCAGTACTTC
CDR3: CASSEQGEISYEQYF

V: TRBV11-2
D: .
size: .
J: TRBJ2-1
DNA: TGTGCCAGCAGCGCAGGACTGTTCTCCTACAATGAGCAGTTCTTC
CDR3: CASSAGLFSYNEQFF

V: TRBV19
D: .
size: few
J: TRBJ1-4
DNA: TGTGCCAGTAGTCTTGGACAAGTCAATGAAAAACTGTTTTTT
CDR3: CASSLGQVNEKLFF

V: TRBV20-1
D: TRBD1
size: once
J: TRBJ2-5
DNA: TGCAGTGCTGAAATGGACAGGGGAGTAGAGACCCAGTACTTC
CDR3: CSAEMDRGVETQYF

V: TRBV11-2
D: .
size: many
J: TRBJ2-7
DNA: TGTGCCAGCAGCTTAGGACTACTCCTCTACGAGCAGTACTTC
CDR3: CASSLGLLLYEQYF

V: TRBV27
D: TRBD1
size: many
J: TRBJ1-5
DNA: TGTGCCAGCAGTCTGCTGACAAATCCGGGACAGGTGGGTCAGCCCCAGCATTTT
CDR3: CASSLLTNPGQVGQPQHF

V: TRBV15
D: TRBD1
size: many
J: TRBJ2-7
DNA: TGTGCCACCAGCGAGGGACAGGGGGCCTACGAGCAGTACTTC
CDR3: CATSEGQGAYEQYF

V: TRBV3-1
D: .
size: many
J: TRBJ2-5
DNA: TGTGCCAGCAGCCCCCTTGTCGGAGCCCAAGAGACCCAGTACTTC
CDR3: CASSPLVGAQETQYF

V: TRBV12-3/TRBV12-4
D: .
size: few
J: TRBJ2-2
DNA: TGTGCCAGCAGTTTATGGGCCGGAGTGGACGGGGAGCTGTTTTTT
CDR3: CASSLWAGVDGELFF

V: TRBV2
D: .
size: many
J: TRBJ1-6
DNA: TGTGCCAGCAGTGAGTTTACAGGGACGAGTTCACCCCTCCACTTT
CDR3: CASSEFTGTSSPLHF

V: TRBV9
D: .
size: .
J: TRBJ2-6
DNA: TGTGCCAGCAGCCCGACTCAGGGCGCTGGGGCCAACGTCCTGACTTTC
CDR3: CASSPTQGAGANVLTF

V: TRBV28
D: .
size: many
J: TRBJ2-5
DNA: TGTGCCAGCACAGAGAACAGACTTGAGACCCAGTACTTC
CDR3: CASTENRLETQYF

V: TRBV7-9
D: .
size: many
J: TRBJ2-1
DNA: TGTGCCAGCAGCCCGCTTAGTGGGACAATTAACAATGAGCAGTTCTTC
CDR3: CASSPLSGTINNEQFF

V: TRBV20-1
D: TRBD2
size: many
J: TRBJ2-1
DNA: TGCAGTGCTAGAGACGCTTTGAGGCGGGAGCATTGGAATGAGCAGTTCTTC
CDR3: CSARDALRREHWNEQFF

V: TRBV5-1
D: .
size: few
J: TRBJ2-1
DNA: TGCGCCAGCAGCATGGGGGGCGGGAGAATGAATGAGCAGTTCTTC
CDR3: CASSMGGGRMNEQFF

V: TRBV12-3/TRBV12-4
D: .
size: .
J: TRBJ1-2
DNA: TGTGCCAGCAGTCGACGGGGGGGCGCCGGCGGCTACACCTTC
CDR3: CASSRRGGAGGYTF